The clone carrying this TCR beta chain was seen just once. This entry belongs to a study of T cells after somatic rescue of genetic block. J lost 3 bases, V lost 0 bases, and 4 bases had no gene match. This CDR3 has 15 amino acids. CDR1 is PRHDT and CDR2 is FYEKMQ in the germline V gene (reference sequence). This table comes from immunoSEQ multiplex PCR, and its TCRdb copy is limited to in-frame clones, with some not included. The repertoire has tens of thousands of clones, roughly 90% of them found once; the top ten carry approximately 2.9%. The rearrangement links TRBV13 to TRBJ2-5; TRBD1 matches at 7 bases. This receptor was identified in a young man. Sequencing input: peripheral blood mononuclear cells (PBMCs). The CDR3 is CASSLGQGTEETQYF. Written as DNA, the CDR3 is TGTGCCAGCAGCTTAGGACAGGGGACGGAAGAGACCCAGTACTTC.